One sample yielded the 30 T cell receptor beta chains listed below, sequenced in a study of radiotherapy plus CTLA-4 blockade in lung cancer (dated by TCRdb to 2016 to 2019). Library creation used the immunoSEQ multiplex PCR assay. Held by TCRdb, this immuneACCESS table contains in-frame sequences only and omits some clones. Under half of the omission traces to an unresolved V gene where checked; the cause of the rest is unknown. The sample table holds tens of thousands of clones, of which about 74% were seen once. Of the sample, approximately 2.5% falls within the top ten clones. The sample was peripheral blood, taken from a patient treated with radiotherapy plus ipilimumab. The receptors stem from a human donor with non-small cell lung cancer whose response to radiotherapy plus ipilimumab could not be evaluated.

The J gene is TRBJ1-1, the V gene TRBV5-1; a weak D match, TRBD1 (5 bases). CDR3 length: 13 amino acids. Germline V gives CDR1 SGHRS, CDR2 YFSETQ. The V gene lost 3 bases and the J gene lost 5 bases, with 11 bases spanning the gap. In DNA form, the CDR3 reads TGCGCCAGCAGCTACCGGACACCAACTGAAGCTTTCTTT. Translated: CASSYRTPTEAFF.

V usage is TRBV4-3 and J usage is TRBJ2-7, with D possibly being TRBD2 (6 bases). V lost 0 bases to trimming and J lost 0 bases, with 9 bases between them. The CDR3 has 15 amino acids. CDR1 and CDR2 (germline): LGHNA, YSLEER. CDR3 region: CASSQDPTSSYEQYF. DNA of the CDR3: TGCGCCAGCAGCCAAGATCCGACTAGCTCCTACGAGCAGTACTTC.

This rearrangement joins TRBV4-3 to TRBJ2-2; no definite D call. The CDR3 spans 13 residues. Between the trimmed V and J ends, which lost 5 bases and 7 bases, there was a span of 11 bases. The germline CDR1 and CDR2 sequences are LGHNA and YSLEER. For the CDR3, the DNA is TGCGCCAGCAGCGCCCAGAGGCTCGGGGAGCTGTTTTTT. As protein: CASSAQRLGELFF.

This clone appeared a few times. The chain recombines TRBV10-3 with TRBJ2-7; 9 bases agree with TRBD1. The CDR3 runs to 12 residues. Trimming removed 9 bases from V and 3 bases from J; junction bases left unmatched: 3. Germline assignment: CDR1 ENHRY and CDR2 SYGVKD. CDR3 sequence: CAIGQGRYEQYF. The CDR3 DNA reads TGTGCCATTGGACAGGGGCGCTACGAGCAGTACTTC.

The chain joins TRBV4-2 to TRBJ2-1; the match to TRBD2 covers 7 bases. The CDR3 spans 15 residues. Germline values: CDR1 LGHNA, CDR2 YNFKEQ. Trimming took 4 bases from V and 1 from J; bases not matched to a gene: 4. The CDR3 here is CASSPGGGSYNEQFF. The CDR3 region has the DNA TGTGCCAGCAGCCCTGGGGGAGGGTCCTACAATGAGCAGTTCTTC.

This clone was counted a single time. The V gene is TRBV9, the J gene TRBJ2-1; D perhaps matches TRBD2 (5 bases). Per germline, CDR1 SGDLS and CDR2 YYNGEE. The length of the CDR3 is 15 residues. V dropped 0 bases and J dropped 3 bases, with 10 bases sitting between them. In nucleotides, the CDR3 is TGTGCCAGCAGCGTAGCGGGGATAAACTACAATGAGCAGTTCTTC. Its translation is CASSVAGINYNEQFF.

The rearrangement links TRBV7-6 to TRBJ2-2, with D possibly TRBD2 on 5 matching bases. Germline CDR1 SGHVS, CDR2 FNYEAQ. Trimming took off 5 bases at V and 4 bases at J, with 14 bases between the two ends. The CDR3 is made up of 15 amino acids. For the CDR3, the DNA is TGTGCCAGCAGCCGCCTGGGGAGTTTCACCGGGGAGCTGTTTTTT. Protein product: CASSRLGSFTGELFF.

This clone was counted only a few times. The chain combines TRBV6-6 with TRBJ1-1; D gene unclear. This CDR3 region has 16 residues. V was clipped by 6 bases and J by 0 bases, with 17 bases between them. The V gene's germline CDR1 is MNHNY and CDR2 SVGAGI (reference sequence). The CDR3 region has the DNA TGTGCCAGCAGCTGGAAGAAAGGGAGCTTGAACACTGAAGCTTTCTTT. Translation gives CASSWKKGSLNTEAFF.

This clone was seen a few times. CDR3 in DNA: TGTGCCAGCAGGTACAGGGATGGCTACACCTTC. It is translated as CASRYRDGYTF. The V call is TRBV2, the J call TRBJ1-2; a weak D match, TRBD1 (6 bases). CDR1 is SNHLY and CDR2 is FYNNEI in the germline V gene. V lost 6 bases, J lost 6 bases, and 8 bases lay in between. The CDR3 has 11 amino acids.

This chain joins TRBV2 and TRBJ1-5, with no clear D. In germline, CDR1 is SNHLY, CDR2 FYNNEI. V was pared by 6 bases and J by 5 bases, with 11 bases between. This CDR3 spans 13 amino acids. The CDR3 DNA follows: TGTGCCAGCAGCCGGGAGCCCGATCAGCCCCAGCATTTT. It specifies CASSREPDQPQHF.

V usage is TRBV6-5 and J usage is TRBJ1-1; 8 nucleotides align to TRBD1. This CDR3 has 14 residues. CDR1 and CDR2 from the germline V gene are MNHEY and SVGAGI. J lost 3 bases, V lost 6 bases, and 6 bases had no gene match. CDR3 bases: TGTGCCAGCAGCTTCAGGGGGCGGGACACTGAAGCTTTCTTT. Translated: CASSFRGRDTEAFF.

This chain joins TRBV27 and TRBJ2-1, with TRBD2 as a possible D gene (5 bases). CDR1 and CDR2 (germline): MNHEY, SMNVEV (reference sequence). V was shortened by 1 base and J by 5 bases, with 9 bases between the two germline ends. The CDR3 contains 14 residues. For the CDR3, the DNA is TGTGCCAGCAGTTTATACGGACTGGACAATGAGCAGTTCTTC. As protein: CASSLYGLDNEQFF.

The chain carries TRBV2 and TRBJ1-6; TRBD1 aligns across 8 bases. Germline CDR1 reads SNHLY; CDR2 reads FYNNEI. This CDR3 region has 16 residues. Unmatched junction bases numbered 5, after V lost 5 bases and J lost 2 bases. CDR3 amino acids: CASSWTGRTYNSPLHF. The CDR3 coding sequence is TGTGCCAGCAGTTGGACAGGGAGAACCTATAATTCACCCCTCCACTTT.

This chain connects TRBV6-5 to TRBJ1-2, with no clear D. The V and J ends lost 5 bases and 4 bases respectively, with 11 bases between them. This CDR3 contains 13 residues. Per the germline V gene, CDR1 is MNHEY and CDR2 is SVGAGI. CDR3 nucleotides: TGTGCCAGCAGTCTCCGGGGAATCTATGGCTACACCTTC. Translation: CASSLRGIYGYTF.

This chain uses TRBV7-9 with TRBJ2-1; 9 positions match TRBD2. The ends lost 1 base at V and 5 bases at J; junction bases unmatched: 12. Germline loops: CDR1 SEHNR, CDR2 FQNEAQ (reference sequence). This CDR3 spans 18 amino acids. The CDR3 region is CASSLVVRTSAHDNEQFF. The CDR3 DNA reads TGTGCCAGCAGCTTAGTCGTCAGGACTAGCGCCCATGACAATGAGCAGTTCTTC.

This chain joins TRBV18 and TRBJ1-2; D possibly corresponds to TRBD1 (6 bases). The germline gives CDR1 KGHSH, CDR2 LQKENI. Trimming removed 0 bases from V and 7 bases from J, with 21 bases in between. The CDR3 loop spans 17 amino acids. CDR3 amino acids: CASSPPGRAGGPGGYTF. The CDR3 region has the DNA TGTGCCAGCTCACCACCAGGCCGGGCGGGGGGCCCAGGTGGCTACACCTTC.

The chain combines TRBV4-2 with TRBJ2-1; TRBD2 aligns across 9 bases. J was trimmed by 4 bases and V by 0 bases; bases with no gene match: 4. This CDR3 region has 16 residues. Per germline, CDR1 LGHNA and CDR2 YNFKEQ. The CDR3 region has the DNA TGTGCCAGCAGCCAAGAGGTAGCGGGGGCTTACAATGAGCAGTTCTTC. Its translation: CASSQEVAGAYNEQFF.

The J gene is TRBJ2-7, the V gene TRBV7-2; TRBD2 matches 8 bases. The CDR3 length is 14 residues. CDR1 and CDR2 from the germline V gene are SGHTA and FQGNSA. V lost 0 bases, J lost 3 bases, and 1 base stayed unmatched. The CDR3 spells CASSLAGTSYEQYF. The DNA for the CDR3 is TGTGCCAGCAGCTTAGCCGGGACTAGCTACGAGCAGTACTTC.

This clone was recorded a few times. The chain links TRBV28 to TRBJ2-7; 10 bases agree with TRBD2. CDR3 size: 16 residues. After removal of 2 bases from V and 7 bases from J, the junction contained 11 bases not matched to a gene. CDR1 is MDHEN, CDR2 SYDVKM, per germline. In DNA, the CDR3 is TGTGCCAGCAGTTTAATTTCCGGGGGACTAGCGATAGAGCAGTACTTC. Amino acids: CASSLISGGLAIEQYF.

The chain is built from TRBV5-1 and TRBJ2-3; D is possibly TRBD2 (6 bases). The V gene's germline CDR1 is SGHRS and CDR2 YFSETQ. Trimming removed 5 bases from V and 3 bases from J, with 10 bases in between. The CDR3 contains 13 residues. CDR3 loop: CASREAGTDTQYF. The CDR3 region has the DNA TGCGCCAGCAGAGAGGCGGGGACAGATACGCAGTATTTT.

The J gene is TRBJ1-4, the V gene TRBV4-2; D not resolved. V lost 1 base to trimming and J lost 8 bases, with 17 bases between them. The CDR3 consists of 16 residues. Germline assignment: CDR1 LGHNA and CDR2 YNFKEQ. The CDR3 sequence is CASSQARRTNGEKLFF. For the CDR3, the DNA is TGTGCCAGCAGCCAAGCAAGGAGGACCAATGGGGAAAAACTGTTTTTT.

The chain combines TRBV28 with TRBJ2-7; D is unresolved. Germline V lookup: CDR1 MDHEN, CDR2 SYDVKM. This CDR3 is 12 amino acids long. Deletions cut 6 bases from V and 6 bases from J, with 12 bases between. The CDR3 here is CASRTEVGEQYF. The DNA for the CDR3 is TGTGCCAGCAGGACCGAGGTAGGCGAGCAGTACTTC.

The chain joins TRBV4-2 to TRBJ2-2, with a possible D match to TRBD2 (6 bases). Per germline, CDR1 LGHNA and CDR2 YNFKEQ. The CDR3 length is 16 residues. Trimming pared 3 bases from V and 5 bases from J, leaving 16 bases between. The CDR3 reads CASSQNEGTGTGELFF. CDR3 nucleotides: TGTGCCAGCAGCCAGAACGAGGGGACTGGAACCGGGGAGCTGTTTTTT.

This clone was counted a few times. A read error is likely here: a far larger clone is one base away. The gene calls are TRBV9 and TRBJ2-1; no clear D. Between the trimmed V and J ends, which lost 4 bases and 3 bases, there was a span of 20 bases. This CDR3 spans 17 amino acids. Germline CDR1 reads SGDLS; CDR2 reads YYNGEE. The CDR3 spells CASSPTGTDGFYNEQFF. The DNA for the CDR3 is TGTGCCAGCAGCCCCACGGGTACTGACGGATTCTACAATGAGCAGTTCTTC.

The genes are TRBV7-9 and TRBJ2-1; weak D call: TRBD1 (6 bases). The V end was cut by 5 bases, the J end by 4 bases, with 15 bases between. The CDR3 totals 15 residues. Germline V gives CDR1 SEHNR, CDR2 FQNEAQ (reference sequence). The CDR3 DNA reads as TGTGCCAGCAGCCCCCTGGACAGCTTATACAATGAGCAGTTCTTC. It specifies CASSPLDSLYNEQFF.

The chain is built from TRBV6-5 and TRBJ1-2; D possibly corresponds to TRBD1 (6 bases). Germline-derived CDR1 and CDR2 are MNHEY and SVGAGI. Deletions cut 7 bases from V and 4 bases from J, with 10 bases between. The CDR3 sequence is 12 residues long. The CDR3 sequence: CASKQGIYGYTF. DNA for the CDR3: TGTGCCAGCAAACAGGGTATCTATGGCTACACCTTC.

The chain couples TRBV4-1 to TRBJ2-7; 12 positions match TRBD1. The germline V gene has CDR1 MGHRA and CDR2 YSYEKL. The J segment lost 7 bases and the V segment lost 3 bases, leaving 4 bases of the junction unmatched. This CDR3 has 14 residues. The CDR3 here is CASSQGDRGREQYF. The DNA of the CDR3 is TGCGCCAGCAGCCAGGGGGACAGGGGGCGAGAGCAGTACTTC.

The rearrangement links TRBV4-1 to TRBJ1-1; D is unclear. Germline values: CDR1 MGHRA, CDR2 YSYEKL. Trimming cost V 3 bases and J 4 bases, with 21 bases left between them. The CDR3 totals 17 residues. The CDR3 DNA sequence: TGCGCCAGCAGCCACACCTTCTCAGAGGGAAAGAGCACTGAAGCTTTCTTT. Translated, it gives CASSHTFSEGKSTEAFF.

Written as DNA, the CDR3 is TGTGCCAGCAGGACTACTAGCAATCAGCCCCAGCATTTT. It specifies CASRTTSNQPQHF. The chain combines TRBV6-1 with TRBJ1-5, with D uncertain. The V end was cut by 6 bases, the J end by 0 bases, with 6 bases between. Germline CDR1 is MNHNS and CDR2 is SASEGT. The CDR3 spans 13 residues.

The rearrangement uses TRBV28 and TRBJ2-7; D might be TRBD2 (5 bases). V was clipped by 5 bases and J by 3 bases, with 20 bases between them. The CDR3 spans 16 residues. CDR1 and CDR2 (germline): MDHEN, SYDVKM. CDR3 amino acids: CASSPSSSGRYYEQYF. The CDR3 DNA follows: TGTGCCAGCAGTCCCTCCTCCAGCGGAAGGTACTACGAGCAGTACTTC.